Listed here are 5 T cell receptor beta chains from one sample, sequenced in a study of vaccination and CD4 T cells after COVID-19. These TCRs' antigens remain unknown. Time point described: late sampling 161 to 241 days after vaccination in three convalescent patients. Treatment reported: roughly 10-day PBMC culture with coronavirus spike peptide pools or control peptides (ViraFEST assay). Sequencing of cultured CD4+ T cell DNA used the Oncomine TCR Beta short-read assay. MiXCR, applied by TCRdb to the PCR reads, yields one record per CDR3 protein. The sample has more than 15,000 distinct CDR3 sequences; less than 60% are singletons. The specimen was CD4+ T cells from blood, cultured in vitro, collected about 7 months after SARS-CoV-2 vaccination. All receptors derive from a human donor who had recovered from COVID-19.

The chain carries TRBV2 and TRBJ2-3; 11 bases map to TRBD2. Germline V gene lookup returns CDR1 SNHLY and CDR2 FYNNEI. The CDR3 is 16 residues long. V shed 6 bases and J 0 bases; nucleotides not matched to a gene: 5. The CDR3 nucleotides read TGTGCCAGCAGGGAGGGACTAGCGGAGAGCACAGATACGCAGTATTTT. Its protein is CASREGLAESTDTQYF.

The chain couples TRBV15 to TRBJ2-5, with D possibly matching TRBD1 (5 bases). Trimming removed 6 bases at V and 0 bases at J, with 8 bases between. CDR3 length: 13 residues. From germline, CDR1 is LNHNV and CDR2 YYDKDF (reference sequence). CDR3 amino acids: CATRTGYQETQYF. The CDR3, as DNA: TGTGCCACCAGAACAGGCTACCAAGAGACCCAGTACTTC.

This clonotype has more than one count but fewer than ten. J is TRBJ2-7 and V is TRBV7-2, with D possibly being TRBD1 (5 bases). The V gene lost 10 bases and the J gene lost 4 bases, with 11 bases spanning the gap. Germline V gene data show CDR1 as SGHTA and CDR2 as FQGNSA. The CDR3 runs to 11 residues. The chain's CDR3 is CATRAGYEQYF. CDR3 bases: TGTGCCACGCGCGCAGGGTACGAGCAGTACTTC.

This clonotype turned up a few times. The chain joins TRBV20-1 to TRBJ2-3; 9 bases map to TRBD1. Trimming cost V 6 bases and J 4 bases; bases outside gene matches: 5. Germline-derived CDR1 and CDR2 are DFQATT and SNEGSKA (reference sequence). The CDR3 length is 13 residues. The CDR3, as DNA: TGCAGTGCAGACCGGGACAGGGCAGATACGCAGTATTTT. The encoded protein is CSADRDRADTQYF.

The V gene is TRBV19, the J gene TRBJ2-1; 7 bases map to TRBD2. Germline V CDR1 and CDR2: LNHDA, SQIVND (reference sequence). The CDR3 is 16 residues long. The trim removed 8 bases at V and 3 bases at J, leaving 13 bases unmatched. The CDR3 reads CASQARPSGHYNEQFF. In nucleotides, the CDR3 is TGTGCCAGTCAGGCACGCCCTAGCGGACACTACAATGAGCAGTTCTTC.